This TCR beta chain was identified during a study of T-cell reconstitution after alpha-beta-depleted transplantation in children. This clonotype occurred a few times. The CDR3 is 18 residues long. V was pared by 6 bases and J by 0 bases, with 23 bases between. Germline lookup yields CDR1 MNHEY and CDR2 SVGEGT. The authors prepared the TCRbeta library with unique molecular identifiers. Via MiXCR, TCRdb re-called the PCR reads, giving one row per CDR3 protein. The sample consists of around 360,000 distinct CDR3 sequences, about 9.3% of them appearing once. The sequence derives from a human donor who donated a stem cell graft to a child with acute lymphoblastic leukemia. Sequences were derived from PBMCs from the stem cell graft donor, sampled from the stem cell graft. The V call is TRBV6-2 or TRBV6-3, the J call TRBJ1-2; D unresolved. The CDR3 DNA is TGTGCCAGCAGACAACTGGTTTTTAGGCAGCGTACTAACTATGGCTACACCTTC. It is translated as CASRQLVFRQRTNYGYTF.